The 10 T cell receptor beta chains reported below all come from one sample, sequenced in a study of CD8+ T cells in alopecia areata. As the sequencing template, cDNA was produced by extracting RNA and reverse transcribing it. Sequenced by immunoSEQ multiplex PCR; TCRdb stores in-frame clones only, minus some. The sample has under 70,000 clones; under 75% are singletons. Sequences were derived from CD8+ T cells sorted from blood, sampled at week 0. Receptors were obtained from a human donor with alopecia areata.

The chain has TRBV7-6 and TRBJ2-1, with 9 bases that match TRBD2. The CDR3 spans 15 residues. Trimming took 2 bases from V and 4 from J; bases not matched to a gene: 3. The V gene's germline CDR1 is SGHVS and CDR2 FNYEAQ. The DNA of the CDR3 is TGTGCCAGCAGCTTAATCCTAGCGGGGTACAATGAGCAGTTCTTC. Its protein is CASSLILAGYNEQFF.

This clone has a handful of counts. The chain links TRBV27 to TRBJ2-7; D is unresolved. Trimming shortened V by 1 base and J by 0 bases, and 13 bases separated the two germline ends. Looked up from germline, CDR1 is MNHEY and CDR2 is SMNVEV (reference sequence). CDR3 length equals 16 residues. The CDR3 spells CASSLYARGTSYEQYF. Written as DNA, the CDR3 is TGTGCCAGCAGTTTATATGCCCGTGGCACCTCCTACGAGCAGTACTTC.

The CDR3 nucleotides are TGTGCCAGCAGGAGCGGGGGGGGTTCCTACGAGCAGTACTTC. This translates into CASRSGGGSYEQYF. V and J are TRBV27 and TRBJ2-7; TRBD2 aligns across 10 bases. V dropped 6 bases and J dropped 1; count of bases not matched to a gene: 3. Looked up from germline, CDR1 is MNHEY and CDR2 is SMNVEV (reference sequence). CDR3 length: 14 amino acids.

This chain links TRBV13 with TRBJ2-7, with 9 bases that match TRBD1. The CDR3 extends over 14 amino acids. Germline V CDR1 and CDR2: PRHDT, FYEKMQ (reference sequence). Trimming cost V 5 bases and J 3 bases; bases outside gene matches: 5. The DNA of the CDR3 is TGTGCCAGCAGCCCTGGACAGGGGAACTACGAGCAGTACTTC. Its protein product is CASSPGQGNYEQYF.

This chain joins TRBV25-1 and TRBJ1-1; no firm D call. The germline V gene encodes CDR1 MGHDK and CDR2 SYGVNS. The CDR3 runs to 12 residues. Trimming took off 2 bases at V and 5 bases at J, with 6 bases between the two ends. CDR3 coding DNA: TGTGCCAGCAGTGAAGGGTTTACTGAAGCTTTCTTT. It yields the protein CASSEGFTEAFF.

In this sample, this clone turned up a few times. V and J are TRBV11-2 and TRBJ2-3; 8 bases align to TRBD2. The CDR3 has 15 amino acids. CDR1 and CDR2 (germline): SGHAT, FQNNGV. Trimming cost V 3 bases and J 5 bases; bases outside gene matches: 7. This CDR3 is CASSFGAGGVDTQYF. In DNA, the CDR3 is TGTGCCAGCAGCTTCGGTGCGGGAGGTGTAGATACGCAGTATTTT. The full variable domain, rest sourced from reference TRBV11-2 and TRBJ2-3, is EAGVAQSPRYKIIEKRQSVAFWCNPISGHATLYWYQQILGQGPKLLIQFQNNGVVDDSQLPKDRFSAERLKGVDSTLKIQPAKLEDSAVYLCASSFGAGGVDTQYFGPGTRLTVL.

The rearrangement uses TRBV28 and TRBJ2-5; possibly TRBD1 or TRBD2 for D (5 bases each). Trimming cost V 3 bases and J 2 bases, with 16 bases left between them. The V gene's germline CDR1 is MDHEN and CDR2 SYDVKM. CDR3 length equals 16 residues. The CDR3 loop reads CASSFLDSGQQETQYF. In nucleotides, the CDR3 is TGTGCCAGCAGTTTCCTGGACTCAGGGCAGCAAGAGACCCAGTACTTC.

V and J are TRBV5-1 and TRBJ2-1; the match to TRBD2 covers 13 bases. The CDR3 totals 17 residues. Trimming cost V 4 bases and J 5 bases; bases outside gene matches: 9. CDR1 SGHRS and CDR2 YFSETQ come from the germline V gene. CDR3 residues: CASSTGLAGASDNEQFF. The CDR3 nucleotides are TGCGCCAGCAGCACCGGACTAGCGGGAGCTTCCGACAATGAGCAGTTCTTC.

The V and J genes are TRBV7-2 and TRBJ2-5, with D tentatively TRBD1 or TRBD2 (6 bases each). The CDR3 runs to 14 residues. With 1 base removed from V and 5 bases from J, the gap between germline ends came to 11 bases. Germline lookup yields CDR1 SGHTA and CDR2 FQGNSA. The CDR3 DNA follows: TGTGCCAGCAGCTTAGAGGGGGGTTGGGAGACCCAGTACTTC. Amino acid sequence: CASSLEGGWETQYF.

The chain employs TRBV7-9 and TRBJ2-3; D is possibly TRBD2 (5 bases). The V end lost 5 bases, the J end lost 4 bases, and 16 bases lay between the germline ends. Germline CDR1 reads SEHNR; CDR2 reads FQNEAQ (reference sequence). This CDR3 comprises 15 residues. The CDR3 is CASSPALASPDTQYF. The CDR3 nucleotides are TGTGCCAGCAGCCCGGCCCTAGCCTCACCAGATACGCAGTATTTT.